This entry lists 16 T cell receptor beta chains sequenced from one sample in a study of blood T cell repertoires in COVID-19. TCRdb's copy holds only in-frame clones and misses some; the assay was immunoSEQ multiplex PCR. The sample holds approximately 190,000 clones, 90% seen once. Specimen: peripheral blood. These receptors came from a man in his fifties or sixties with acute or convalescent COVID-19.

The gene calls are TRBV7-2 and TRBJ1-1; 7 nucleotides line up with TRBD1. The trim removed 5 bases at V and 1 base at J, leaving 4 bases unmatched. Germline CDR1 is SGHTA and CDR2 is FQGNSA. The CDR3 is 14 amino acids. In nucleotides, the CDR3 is TGTGCCAGCAGCCCACAGGGGCCGAACACTGAAGCTTTCTTT. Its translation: CASSPQGPNTEAFF.

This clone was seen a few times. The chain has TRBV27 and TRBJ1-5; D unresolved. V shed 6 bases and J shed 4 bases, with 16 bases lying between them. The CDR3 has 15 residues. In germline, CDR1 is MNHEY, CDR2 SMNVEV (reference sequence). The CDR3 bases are TGTGCCAGCAGATCTGGCGGATCTGAGAATCAGCCCCAGCATTTT. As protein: CASRSGGSENQPQHF.

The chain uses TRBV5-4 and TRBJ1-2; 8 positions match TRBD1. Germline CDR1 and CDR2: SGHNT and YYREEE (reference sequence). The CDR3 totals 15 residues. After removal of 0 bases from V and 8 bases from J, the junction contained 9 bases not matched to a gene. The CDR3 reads CASSLGGQGAAGYTF. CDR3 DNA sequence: TGTGCCAGCAGCTTGGGCGGGCAGGGGGCGGCCGGCTACACCTTC. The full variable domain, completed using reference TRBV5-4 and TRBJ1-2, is ETGVTQSPTHLIKTRGQQVTLRCSSQSGHNTVSWYQQALGQGPQFIFQYYREEENGRGNFPPRFSGLQFPNYSSELNVNALELDDSALYLCASSLGGQGAAGYTFGSGTRLTVV.

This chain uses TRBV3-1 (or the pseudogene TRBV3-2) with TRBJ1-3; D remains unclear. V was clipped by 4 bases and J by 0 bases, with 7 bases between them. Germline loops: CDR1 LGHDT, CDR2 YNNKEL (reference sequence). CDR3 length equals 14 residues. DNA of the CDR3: TGTGCCAGCAGCCGAGGCGGCTCTGGAAACACCATATATTTT. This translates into CASSRGGSGNTIYF.

CDR3 nucleotides: TGTGCCAGCGCCGCCACACAGGACCGGTTCACTGAAGCTTTCTTT. This codes for CASAATQDRFTEAFF. The chain joins TRBV7-9 to TRBJ1-1; D possibly corresponds to TRBD1 (5 bases). V lost 8 bases and J 4 bases, leaving 20 bases between the germline ends. The CDR3 has 15 amino acids. Germline V CDR1 and CDR2: SEHNR, FQNEAQ (reference sequence).

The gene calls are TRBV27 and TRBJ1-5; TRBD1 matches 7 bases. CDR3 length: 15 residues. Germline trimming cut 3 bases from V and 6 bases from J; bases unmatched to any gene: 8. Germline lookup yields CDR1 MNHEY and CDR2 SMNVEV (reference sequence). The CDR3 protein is CASSLIGGIGQPQHF. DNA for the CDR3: TGTGCCAGCAGTTTGATAGGGGGCATCGGTCAGCCCCAGCATTTT.

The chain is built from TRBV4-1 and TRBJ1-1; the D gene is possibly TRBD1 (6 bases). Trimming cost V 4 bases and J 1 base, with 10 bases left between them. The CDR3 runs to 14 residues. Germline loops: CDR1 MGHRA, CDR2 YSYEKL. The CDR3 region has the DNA TGCGCCAGCAGCCCCCTACAGGGGAACACTGAAGCTTTCTTT. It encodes CASSPLQGNTEAFF.

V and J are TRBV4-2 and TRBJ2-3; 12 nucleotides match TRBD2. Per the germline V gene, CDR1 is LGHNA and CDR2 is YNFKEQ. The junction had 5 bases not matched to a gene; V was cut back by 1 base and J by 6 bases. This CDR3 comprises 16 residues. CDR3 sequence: CASSQGLAGDVDTQYF. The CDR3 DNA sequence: TGTGCCAGCAGCCAAGGACTAGCGGGGGATGTGGATACGCAGTATTTT.

CDR3 bases: TGTGCCAGCAGCCGACAGGGTGGGGCCTACGAGCAGTACTTC. It translates to CASSRQGGAYEQYF. The chain has TRBV3-1 (or the pseudogene TRBV3-2) and TRBJ2-7; 7 bases line up with TRBD1. The CDR3 is made up of 14 amino acids. The germline V gene has CDR1 LGHDT and CDR2 YNNKEL (reference sequence). J gave up 2 bases and V 4 bases, and 5 bases lay outside the gene matches.

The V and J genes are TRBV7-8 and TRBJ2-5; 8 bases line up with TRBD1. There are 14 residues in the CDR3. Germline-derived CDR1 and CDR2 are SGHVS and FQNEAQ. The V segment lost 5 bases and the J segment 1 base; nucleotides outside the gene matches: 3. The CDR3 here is CASSPGTGQETQYF. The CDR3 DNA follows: TGTGCCAGCAGCCCAGGGACAGGCCAAGAGACCCAGTACTTC.

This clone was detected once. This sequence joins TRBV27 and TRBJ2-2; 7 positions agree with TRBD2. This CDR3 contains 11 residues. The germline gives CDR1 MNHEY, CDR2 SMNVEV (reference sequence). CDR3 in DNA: TGTGCGCAGCGGGACTTCGGGGAGCTGTTTTTT. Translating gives CAQRDFGELFF.

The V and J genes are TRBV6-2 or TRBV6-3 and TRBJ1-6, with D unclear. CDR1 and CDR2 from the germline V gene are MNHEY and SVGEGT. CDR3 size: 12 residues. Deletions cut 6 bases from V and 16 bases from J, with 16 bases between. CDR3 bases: TGTGCCAGCAGCACGCCATTGGCCCGACTCCACTTT. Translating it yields CASSTPLARLHF.

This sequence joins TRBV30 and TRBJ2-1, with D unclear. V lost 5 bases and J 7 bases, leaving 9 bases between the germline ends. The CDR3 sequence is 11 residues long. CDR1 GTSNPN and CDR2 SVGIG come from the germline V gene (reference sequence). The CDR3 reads CAWLRNNEQFF. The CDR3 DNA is TGTGCCTGGCTTAGAAATAATGAGCAGTTCTTC.

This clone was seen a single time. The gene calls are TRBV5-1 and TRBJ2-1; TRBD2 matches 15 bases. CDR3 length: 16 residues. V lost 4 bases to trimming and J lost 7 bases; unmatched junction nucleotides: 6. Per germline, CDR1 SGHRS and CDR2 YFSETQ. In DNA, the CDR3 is TGCGCCAGCAGCCCCGGGACTAGCGGGGGGTGGAATGAGCAGTTCTTC. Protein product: CASSPGTSGGWNEQFF. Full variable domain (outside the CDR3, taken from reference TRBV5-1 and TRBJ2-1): KAGVTQTPRYLIKTRGQQVTLSCSPISGHRSVSWYQQTPGQGLQFLFEYFSETQRNKGNFPGRFSGRQFSNSRSEMNVSTLELGDSALYLCASSPGTSGGWNEQFFGPGTRLTVL.

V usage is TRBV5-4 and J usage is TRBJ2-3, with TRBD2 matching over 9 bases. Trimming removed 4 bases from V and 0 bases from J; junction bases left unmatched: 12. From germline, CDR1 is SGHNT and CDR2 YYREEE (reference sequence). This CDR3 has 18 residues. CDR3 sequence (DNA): TGTGCCAGCAGCCCCCTTCGTGGCGGGAGGGAAAGCACAGATACGCAGTATTTT. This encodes CASSPLRGGRESTDTQYF. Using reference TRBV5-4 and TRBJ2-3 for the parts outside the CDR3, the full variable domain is ETGVTQSPTHLIKTRGQQVTLRCSSQSGHNTVSWYQQALGQGPQFIFQYYREEENGRGNFPPRFSGLQFPNYSSELNVNALELDDSALYLCASSPLRGGRESTDTQYFGPGTRLTVL.

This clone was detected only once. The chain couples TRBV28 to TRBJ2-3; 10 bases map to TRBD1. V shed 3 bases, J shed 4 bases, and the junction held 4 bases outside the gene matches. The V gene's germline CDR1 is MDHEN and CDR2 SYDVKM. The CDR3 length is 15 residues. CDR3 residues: CASSFGTGASDTQYF. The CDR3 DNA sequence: TGTGCCAGCAGTTTTGGGACAGGGGCTTCAGATACGCAGTATTTT.